This TCR beta chain was retrieved from a study of T cells in tumors after PD-1 blockade. Sequencing used immunoSEQ multiplex PCR; TCRdb keeps in-frame clones, though not all of them. The table lists approximately 60,000 clones, 74% of them singletons, with about 4.8% in the top ten. The length of the CDR3 is 18 residues. Trimming removed 1 base from V and 1 base from J; junction bases left unmatched: 6. Germline values: CDR1 LGHDT, CDR2 YNNKEL (reference sequence). The source is a human donor with basal cell carcinoma. The V call is TRBV3-1 (or the pseudogene TRBV3-2), the J call TRBJ1-5; 11 bases agree with TRBD1. Specimen: PBMCs, collected after anti-PD-1 treatment. This chain's CDR3 is CASSQGRTGGSSNQPQHF. CDR3 in DNA: TGTGCCAGCAGCCAAGGACGGACAGGGGGCTCGAGCAATCAGCCCCAGCATTTT.